Below are 27 T cell receptor beta chains sequenced from a single sample in a study of control samples from healthy donors and cancer patients. TCRdb keeps only in-frame clones here, not all; method: immunoSEQ multiplex PCR. The table shows roughly 150,000 clones, with around 88% occurring only once. Sequenced sample: blood. The receptors were gathered from a young man in good health.

The chain combines TRBV7-9 with TRBJ2-7; D remains ambiguous. Germline CDR1 and CDR2: SEHNR and FQNEAQ (reference sequence). Trimming cost V 1 base and J 0 bases, with 7 bases left between them. The CDR3 covers 14 residues. The CDR3 is CASSLGTLSYEQYF. Here the CDR3 DNA reads TGTGCCAGCAGCTTAGGAACTCTCTCCTACGAGCAGTACTTC.

The CDR3 here is CATSGGSYEQYF. CDR3 nucleotide sequence: TGTGCCACCAGCGGGGGCTCCTACGAGCAGTACTTC. The gene calls are TRBV24-1 and TRBJ2-7, with a weak D call TRBD2 (6 bases). Germline V gene sequence: CDR1 KGHDR, CDR2 SFDVKD. The CDR3 totals 12 residues. Trimming took 7 bases from V and 0 from J, leaving 6 bases between them.

This clone has a single count. At the DNA level, this CDR3 is encoded by other sequences in the same sample as well. The J gene is TRBJ2-1, the V gene TRBV27; TRBD1 matches at 7 bases. Germline V gene sequence: CDR1 MNHEY, CDR2 SMNVEV (reference sequence). Trimming took 3 bases from V and 7 from J; bases not matched to a gene: 0. The CDR3 consists of 12 residues. The CDR3 DNA is TGTGCCAGCAGTTTGACAGGGAATGAGCAGTTCTTC. Translated: CASSLTGNEQFF.

The CDR3 DNA is TGTGCCAGCAGCCAGGGCGGAGGGGGCGGATACGAGCAGTACTTC. It specifies CASSQGGGGGYEQYF. This sequence joins TRBV4-2 and TRBJ2-7; a weak D match, TRBD1 (7 bases). This CDR3 is built from 15 residues. V was shortened by 3 bases and J by 4 bases, with 16 bases between the two germline ends. Germline V CDR1 and CDR2: LGHNA, YNFKEQ.

This clone was seen a handful of times. The chain is built from TRBV19 and TRBJ1-5; the D is unclear. Looked up from germline, CDR1 is LNHDA and CDR2 is SQIVND (reference sequence). The V gene lost 2 bases and the J gene lost 0 bases, with 8 bases spanning the gap. This CDR3 is 15 amino acids long. The CDR3 loop reads CASSIQATSNQPQHF. In DNA form, the CDR3 reads TGTGCCAGTAGTATACAGGCGACTAGCAATCAGCCCCAGCATTTT.

The CDR3 here is CASSGQSGGARDTQYF. Here the CDR3 DNA reads TGTGCCAGCAGCGGACAAAGCGGGGGGGCTAGAGATACGCAGTATTTT. The J gene is TRBJ2-3, the V gene TRBV7-2; 10 bases align to TRBD2. Germline V CDR1 and CDR2: SGHTA, FQGNSA. CDR3 size: 16 residues. V trimming: 5 bases; J trimming: 5 bases; junction bases outside the gene matches: 10.

The chain uses TRBV7-2 and TRBJ2-4, with a possible D match to TRBD2 (6 bases). Between the trimmed V and J ends, which lost 5 bases and 5 bases, there was a span of 19 bases. CDR1 and CDR2 (germline): SGHTA, FQGNSA. The CDR3 loop spans 16 amino acids. CDR3 in amino acids: CASSPMGRGRENIQYF. The CDR3 DNA is TGTGCCAGCAGCCCGATGGGGCGGGGACGTGAAAACATTCAGTACTTC.

This clone has only one observation. The chain combines TRBV4-2 with TRBJ1-1; possible D gene TRBD1, 5 bases. The length of the CDR3 is 14 residues. The V and J ends lost 6 bases and 1 base respectively, with 12 bases between them. The germline gives CDR1 LGHNA, CDR2 YNFKEQ. The DNA of the CDR3 is TGTGCCAGCAGGAGCAGGGATACGAACACTGAAGCTTTCTTT. Translating gives CASRSRDTNTEAFF.

The chain couples TRBV7-2 to TRBJ2-1; 11 bases map to TRBD2. J gave up 4 bases and V 5 bases, and 4 bases lay outside the gene matches. The CDR3 runs 15 residues. The V gene's germline CDR1 is SGHTA and CDR2 FQGNSA. The CDR3 region has the DNA TGTGCCAGCAGCCAGACTAGCGGGGCTTACAATGAGCAGTTCTTC. Encoded protein: CASSQTSGAYNEQFF.

The chain combines TRBV30 with TRBJ2-5; TRBD1 matches at 8 bases. Per germline, CDR1 GTSNPN and CDR2 SVGIG (reference sequence). There are 16 residues in the CDR3. Losses at the gene ends were 2 bases for V and 6 bases for J; bases not matched to a gene: 14. Here the CDR3 DNA reads TGTGCCTGGAGTACCCCCGGACAGGGCCTGATGAAGACCCAGTACTTC. Residues: CAWSTPGQGLMKTQYF.

The chain is built from TRBV28 and TRBJ1-4; D not resolved. The ends were cut back, 4 bases at V and 4 bases at J, with 10 bases in the middle. Germline CDR1 is MDHEN and CDR2 is SYDVKM. The CDR3 sequence is 14 residues long. CDR3 sequence reads: CASSSQTRNEKLFF. As DNA, the CDR3 is TGTGCCAGCAGTTCGCAGACCCGTAATGAAAAACTGTTTTTT.

The V gene is TRBV6-2 or TRBV6-3, the J gene TRBJ1-2; D gene uncertain. Germline CDR1 MNHEY, CDR2 SVGEGT. Trimming took 5 bases from V and 4 from J, leaving 14 bases between them. The CDR3 totals 14 residues. The CDR3 DNA reads as TGTGCCAGCAGTCGAGGAACATCCACCTATGGCTACACCTTC. Protein sequence: CASSRGTSTYGYTF.

The chain has TRBV4-3 and TRBJ2-2, with 8 positions matching TRBD1. The ends lost 4 bases at V and 3 bases at J; junction bases unmatched: 10. Germline V gene sequence: CDR1 LGHNA, CDR2 YSLEER. The CDR3 sequence is 17 residues long. The CDR3 here is CASSRFSGGADTGELFF. The DNA of the CDR3 is TGCGCCAGCAGCCGATTTTCAGGGGGCGCGGACACCGGGGAGCTGTTTTTT.

The V and J genes are TRBV5-1 and TRBJ1-1, with TRBD1 matching over 9 bases. Germline assignment: CDR1 SGHRS and CDR2 YFSETQ. With 2 bases clipped from V and 5 bases from J, the junction kept 4 bases outside the gene matches. The CDR3 is 14 residues long. CDR3 amino acids: CASSFTGGVTEAFF. The CDR3, as DNA: TGCGCCAGCAGCTTCACAGGGGGCGTGACTGAAGCTTTCTTT.

This chain uses TRBV19 with TRBJ1-6, with D possibly matching TRBD1 (6 bases). CDR3 length equals 12 residues. Trimming took 3 bases from V and 10 from J, leaving 7 bases between them. The germline V gene encodes CDR1 LNHDA and CDR2 SQIVND (reference sequence). The DNA of the CDR3 is TGTGCCAGTAGTATCAGGGGCTCACCCCTCCACTTT. It translates to CASSIRGSPLHF.

The J gene is TRBJ2-7, the V gene TRBV7-3; 7 nucleotides agree with TRBD2. The germline V gene encodes CDR1 SGHTA and CDR2 FQGTGA. This CDR3 region has 15 residues. V shed 2 bases, J shed 2 bases, and the junction held 6 bases outside the gene matches. The CDR3 DNA follows: TGTGCCAGCAGCTTATCGCCTAGCGGAGCCTACGAGCAGTACTTC. This codes for CASSLSPSGAYEQYF. The full variable domain, in which reference TRBV7-3 and TRBJ2-7 provide the parts outside the CDR3, is GAGVSQTPSNKVTEKGKYVELRCDPISGHTALYWYRQSLGQGPEFLIYFQGTGAADDSGLPNDRFFAVRPEGSVSTLKIQRTERGDSAVYLCASSLSPSGAYEQYFGPGTRLTVT.

This sequence joins TRBV30 and TRBJ1-2; D perhaps matches TRBD1 (5 bases). There are 14 residues in the CDR3. Trimming cost V 3 bases and J 7 bases, with 18 bases left between them. Germline CDR1 and CDR2: GTSNPN and SVGIG (reference sequence). CDR3 DNA: TGTGCCTGGAGCCAGAAAGGGGAGGGGCTTGGCTACACCTTC. Translated, it gives CAWSQKGEGLGYTF.

V and J are TRBV4-3 and TRBJ2-2, with 12 bases aligning to TRBD2. The CDR3 contains 18 residues. The ends lost 0 bases at V and 1 base at J; junction bases unmatched: 3. The germline V gene encodes CDR1 LGHNA and CDR2 YSLEER. The CDR3 is CASSQELGLAGNTGELFF. The DNA for the CDR3 is TGCGCCAGCAGCCAAGAGCTGGGACTAGCGGGGAACACCGGGGAGCTGTTTTTT.

This clone came up once. The chain is built from TRBV11-2 and TRBJ2-7; no definite D call. Trimming removed 5 bases from V and 2 bases from J, with 19 bases in between. CDR1 and CDR2 from the germline V gene are SGHAT and FQNNGV. This CDR3 has 16 residues. The CDR3 region is CASSIDAPNFAYEQYF. CDR3 in DNA: TGTGCCAGCAGCATCGACGCGCCCAACTTCGCCTACGAGCAGTACTTC.

The chain carries TRBV28 and TRBJ2-6; D uncertain. Germline V gives CDR1 MDHEN, CDR2 SYDVKM. Trimming took off 8 bases at V and 4 bases at J, with 15 bases between the two ends. The CDR3 runs 15 residues. The CDR3 nucleotides are TGTGCCAGCTCCCGAGAACGGGCCGGGGCCAACGTCCTGACTTTC. Amino acid sequence: CASSRERAGANVLTF.

The chain joins TRBV27 to TRBJ1-6; D unclear. The germline CDR1 and CDR2 sequences are MNHEY and SMNVEV (reference sequence). The CDR3 runs to 19 residues. V lost 6 bases to trimming and J lost 4 bases, with 25 bases between them. This CDR3 reads CASSRHPSGPELYNSPLHF. The CDR3 DNA is TGTGCCAGCAGCCGCCACCCCAGCGGTCCGGAGCTGTATAATTCACCCCTCCACTTT.

V gene TRBV11-2 combines with J gene TRBJ1-1, with unresolved D. Germline CDR1 is SGHAT and CDR2 is FQNNGV. The length of the CDR3 is 16 residues. V lost 1 base, J lost 5 bases, and 17 bases lay in between. This CDR3 is CASSLGKAEGGTEAFF. CDR3 nucleotide sequence: TGTGCCAGCAGCTTAGGCAAAGCGGAGGGTGGGACTGAAGCTTTCTTT.

The CDR3 DNA reads as TGCGCCAGCAGCCCGTACTCCGGGACTAGCGGGGGGGCGTCAAATGAGCAGTTCTTC. Amino acid sequence: CASSPYSGTSGGASNEQFF. V gene TRBV4-3 combines with J gene TRBJ2-1; 16 bases agree with TRBD2. Germline V gene data show CDR1 as LGHNA and CDR2 as YSLEER. V was pared by 4 bases and J by 7 bases, with 13 bases of the junction left unmatched. This CDR3 region has 19 residues.

The chain has TRBV7-2 and TRBJ1-4, with D tentatively TRBD1 (5 bases). Germline CDR1 SGHTA, CDR2 FQGNSA. Trimming removed 5 bases at V and 8 bases at J, with 15 bases between. The CDR3 extends over 14 amino acids. The CDR3 bases are TGTGCCAGCAGCCCAGGGTTTTTCGAAGAAAAACTGTTTTTT. Its translation is CASSPGFFEEKLFF.

The chain recombines TRBV3-1 (or the pseudogene TRBV3-2) with TRBJ1-2; no clear D gene. V was trimmed by 5 bases and J by 0 bases, leaving 13 bases between them. Per germline, CDR1 LGHDT and CDR2 YNNKEL (reference sequence). The CDR3 totals 15 residues. The DNA of the CDR3 is TGTGCCAGCAGCTCGGATGGGCCAGCTAACTATGGCTACACCTTC. Its translation: CASSSDGPANYGYTF.

The chain links TRBV28 to TRBJ1-3; TRBD1 is a possible D gene (5 bases). V shed 6 bases and J shed 0 bases, with 21 bases lying between them. CDR3 size: 18 residues. CDR1 MDHEN and CDR2 SYDVKM come from the germline V gene. The CDR3 reads CASSQPHDAGGSGNTIYF. The CDR3 DNA reads as TGTGCCAGCAGCCAGCCCCATGATGCGGGGGGCTCTGGAAACACCATATATTTT.

V usage is TRBV13 and J usage is TRBJ2-5; possible D gene TRBD1, 6 bases. The CDR3 is 18 residues long. The V and J ends lost 6 bases and 5 bases respectively, with 28 bases between them. CDR1 and CDR2 from the germline V gene are PRHDT and FYEKMQ (reference sequence). In DNA form, the CDR3 reads TGTGCCAGCAGGAGGGCCTCAAACTGGGACATAGTTTCGGAGACCCAGTACTTC. This gives the protein CASRRASNWDIVSETQYF.